The present T cell receptor (beta chain) was sequenced within a study of neurological immune-mediated disorders. Study outcomes and limitations: Because no CDR3 amino acid sequences were shared across subjects by expanded clones, private repertoires were suggested in all groups.

TCRdb processed the 5' RACE reads anew with MiXCR; each CDR3 protein has one entry. Of more than 45,000 distinct CDR3 sequences in the sample, roughly an eighth were seen once. The unsorted libraries had their origin in 2 million PBMCs stored at -80 C. This clonotype was counted at least ten times. Its antigen is as yet unknown. V was trimmed by 3 bases and J by 2 bases, leaving 10 bases between them. Per the germline V gene, CDR1 is DFQATT and CDR2 is SNEGSKA (reference sequence). This CDR3 has 13 amino acids. V gene TRBV20-1 combines with J gene TRBJ1-2; a weak D match, TRBD1 (5 bases). The sequence came from a man in his sixties in good health. The sample taken for sequencing was PBMCs. CDR3 DNA sequence: TGCAGTGCTAGCGGGGGGGGAAACTATGGCTACACCTTC. This codes for CSASGGGNYGYTF.